This T cell receptor beta chain was retrieved from a study of OX40 agonist ivuxolimab in advanced cancers. Study as a whole: A diagnosis of hepatocellular carcinoma, melanoma, renal cell or head and neck cancer was present in dose-escalation patients. Participants averaged about 66 years of age (range roughly 23 to 90) and were around 83% male. Broader study findings: At 0.1 to 3.0 mg/kg and by week 6, CD4+ and CD8+ T cells in the blood had expanded clonally. Average numbers of expanded clones were greater in CD8+ T cells than in CD4+.

TCRdb's copy holds only in-frame clones and misses some; the assay was immunoSEQ multiplex PCR. The data contain 57,000 or so clones, 91% of them singletons. A note on this clone: Antigen: not known.

Sequencing was performed on CD4+ or CD8+ T cells sorted from blood, taken in a trial of the OX40 agonist ivuxolimab. This TCR was sampled from an adult with an advanced solid tumor such as melanoma, head and neck, liver or kidney cancer.

The CDR3 coding sequence is TGTGCCAGCAGCGGCTGGGGAGGTGGTACAGATACGCAGTATTTT. Translated: CASSGWGGGTDTQYF. V usage is TRBV14 and J usage is TRBJ2-3; D is perhaps TRBD2 (6 bases). This CDR3 comprises 15 residues. The germline V gene has CDR1 SGHDN and CDR2 FVKESK. The V end lost 5 bases, the J end lost 3 bases, and 15 bases lay between the germline ends.